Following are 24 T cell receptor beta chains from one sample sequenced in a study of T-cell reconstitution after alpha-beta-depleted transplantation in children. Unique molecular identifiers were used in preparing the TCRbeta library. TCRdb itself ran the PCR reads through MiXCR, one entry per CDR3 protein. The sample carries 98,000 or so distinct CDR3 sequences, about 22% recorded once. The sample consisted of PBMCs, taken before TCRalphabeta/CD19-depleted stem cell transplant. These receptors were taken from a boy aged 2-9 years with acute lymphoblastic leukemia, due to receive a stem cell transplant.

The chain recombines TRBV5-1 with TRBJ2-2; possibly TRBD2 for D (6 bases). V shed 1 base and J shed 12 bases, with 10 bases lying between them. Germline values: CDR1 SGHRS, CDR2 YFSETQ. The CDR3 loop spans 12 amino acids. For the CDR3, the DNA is TGCGCCAGCAGCTTGTTCGGGGGAAAGCTGTTTTTT. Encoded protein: CASSLFGGKLFF.

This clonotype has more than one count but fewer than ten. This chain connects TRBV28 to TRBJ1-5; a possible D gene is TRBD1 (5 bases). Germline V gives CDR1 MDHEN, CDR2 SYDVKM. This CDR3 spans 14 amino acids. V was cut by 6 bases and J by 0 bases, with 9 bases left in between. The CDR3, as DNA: TGTGCCAGCAGGAGCAGGGTTAGCAATCAGCCCCAGCATTTT. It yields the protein CASRSRVSNQPQHF.

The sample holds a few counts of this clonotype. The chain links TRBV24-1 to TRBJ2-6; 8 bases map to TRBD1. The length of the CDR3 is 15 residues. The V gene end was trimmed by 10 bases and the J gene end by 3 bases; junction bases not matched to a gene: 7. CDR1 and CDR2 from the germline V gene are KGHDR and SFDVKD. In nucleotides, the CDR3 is TGTGCCACTTCCCCAGGGGGCGGTGGGGCCAACGTCCTGACTTTC. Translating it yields CATSPGGGGANVLTF.

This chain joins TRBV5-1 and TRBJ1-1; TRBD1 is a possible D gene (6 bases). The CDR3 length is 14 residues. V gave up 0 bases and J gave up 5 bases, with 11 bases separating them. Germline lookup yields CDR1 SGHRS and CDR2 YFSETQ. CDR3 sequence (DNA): TGCGCCAGCAGCTTGGCTTACAGGGAGACTGAAGCTTTCTTT. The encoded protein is CASSLAYRETEAFF.

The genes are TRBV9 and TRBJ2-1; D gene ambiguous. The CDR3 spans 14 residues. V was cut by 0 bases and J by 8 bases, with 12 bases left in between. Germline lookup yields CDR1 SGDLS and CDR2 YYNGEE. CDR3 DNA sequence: TGTGCCAGCAGCGTAGATGGGGAAGGCTATGAGCAGTTCTTC. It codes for CASSVDGEGYEQFF.

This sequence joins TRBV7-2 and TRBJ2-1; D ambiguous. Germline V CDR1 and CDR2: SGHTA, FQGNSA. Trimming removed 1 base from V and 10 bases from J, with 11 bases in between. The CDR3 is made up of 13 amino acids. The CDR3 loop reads CASSLGKVYEQFF. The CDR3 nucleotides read TGTGCCAGCAGCTTAGGAAAGGTTTACGAGCAGTTCTTC.

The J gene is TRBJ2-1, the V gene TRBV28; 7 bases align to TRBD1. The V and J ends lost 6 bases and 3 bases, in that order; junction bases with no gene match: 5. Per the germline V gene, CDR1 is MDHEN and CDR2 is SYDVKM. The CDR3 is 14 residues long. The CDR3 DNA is TGTGCCAGCAGATGGGGGACAGACTACAATGAGCAGTTCTTC. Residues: CASRWGTDYNEQFF.

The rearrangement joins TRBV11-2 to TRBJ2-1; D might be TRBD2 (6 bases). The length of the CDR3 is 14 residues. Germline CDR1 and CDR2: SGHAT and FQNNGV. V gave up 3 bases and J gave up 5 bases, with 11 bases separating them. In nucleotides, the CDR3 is TGTGCCAGCAGCTTGAGCGGAGGGCACAATGAGCAGTTCTTC. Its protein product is CASSLSGGHNEQFF.

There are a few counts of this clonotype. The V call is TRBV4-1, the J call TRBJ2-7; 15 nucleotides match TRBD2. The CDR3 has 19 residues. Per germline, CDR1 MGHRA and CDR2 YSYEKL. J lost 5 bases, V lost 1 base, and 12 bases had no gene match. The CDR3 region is CASSQVRAGLAGGRDEQYF. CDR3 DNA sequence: TGCGCCAGCAGCCAAGTTCGGGCTGGACTAGCGGGAGGGCGAGACGAGCAGTACTTC.

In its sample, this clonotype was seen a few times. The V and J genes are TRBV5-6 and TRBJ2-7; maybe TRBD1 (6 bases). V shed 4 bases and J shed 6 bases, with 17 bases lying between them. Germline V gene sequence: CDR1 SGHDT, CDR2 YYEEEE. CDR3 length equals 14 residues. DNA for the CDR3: TGTGCCAGCAGCAGATACTACAGGGCGGGCGAGCAGTACTTC. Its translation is CASSRYYRAGEQYF.

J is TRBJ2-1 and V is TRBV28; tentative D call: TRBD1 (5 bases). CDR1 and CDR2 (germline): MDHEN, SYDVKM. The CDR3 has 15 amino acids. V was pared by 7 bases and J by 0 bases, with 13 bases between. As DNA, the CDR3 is TGTGCCAGCAAGGGTGGGGCCCGCTCCTACAATGAGCAGTTCTTC. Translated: CASKGGARSYNEQFF. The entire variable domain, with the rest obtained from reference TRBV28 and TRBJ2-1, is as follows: DVKVTQSSRYLVKRTGEKVFLECVQDMDHENMFWYRQDPGLGLRLIYFSYDVKMKEKGDIPEGYSVSREKKERFSLILESASTNQTSMYLCASKGGARSYNEQFFGPGTRLTVL.

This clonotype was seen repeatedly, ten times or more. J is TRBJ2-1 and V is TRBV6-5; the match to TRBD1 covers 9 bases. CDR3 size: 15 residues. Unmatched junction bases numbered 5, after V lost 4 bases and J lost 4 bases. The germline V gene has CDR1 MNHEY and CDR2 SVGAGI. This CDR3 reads CASSSRDRDYNEQFF. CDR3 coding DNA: TGTGCCAGCAGTTCCCGGGACAGGGATTACAATGAGCAGTTCTTC.

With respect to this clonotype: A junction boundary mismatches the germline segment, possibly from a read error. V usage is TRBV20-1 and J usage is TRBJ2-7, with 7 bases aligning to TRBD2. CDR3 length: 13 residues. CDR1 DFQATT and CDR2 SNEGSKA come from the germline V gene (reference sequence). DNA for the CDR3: TGCAGTGCCATCAAGGCGGGAGCTTATGAGCAGTCCTTC. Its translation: CSAIKAGAYEQSF.

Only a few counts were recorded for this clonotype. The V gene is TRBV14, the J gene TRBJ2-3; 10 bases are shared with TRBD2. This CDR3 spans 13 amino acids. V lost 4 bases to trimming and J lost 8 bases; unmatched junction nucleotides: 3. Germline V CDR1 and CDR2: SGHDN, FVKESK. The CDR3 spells CASSPRTSGTQYF. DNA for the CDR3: TGTGCCAGCAGCCCCCGGACTAGCGGTACGCAGTATTTT.

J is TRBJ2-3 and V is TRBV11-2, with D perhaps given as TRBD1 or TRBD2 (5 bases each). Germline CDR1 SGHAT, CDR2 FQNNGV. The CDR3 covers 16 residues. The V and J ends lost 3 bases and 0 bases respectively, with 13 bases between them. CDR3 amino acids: CASSFTSGRSTDTQYF. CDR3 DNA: TGTGCCAGCAGCTTTACGTCGGGACGCAGCACAGATACGCAGTATTTT.

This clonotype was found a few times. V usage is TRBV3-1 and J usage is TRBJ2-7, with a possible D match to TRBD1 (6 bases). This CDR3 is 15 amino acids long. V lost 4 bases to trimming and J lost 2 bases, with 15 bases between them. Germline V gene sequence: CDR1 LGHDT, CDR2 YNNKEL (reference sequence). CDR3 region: CASSLGGAAAYEQYF. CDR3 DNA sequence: TGTGCCAGCAGCCTAGGGGGAGCAGCCGCCTACGAGCAGTACTTC.

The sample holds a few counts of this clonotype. CDR3 sequence reads: CASSFGVKETQYF. The CDR3 nucleotides read TGTGCCAGCTCCTTCGGGGTAAAAGAGACCCAGTACTTC. V usage is TRBV18 and J usage is TRBJ2-5; perhaps TRBD2 as D (5 bases). The V end lost 6 bases, the J end lost 3 bases, and 11 bases lay between the germline ends. The CDR3 loop spans 13 amino acids. The V gene's germline CDR1 is KGHSH and CDR2 LQKENI.

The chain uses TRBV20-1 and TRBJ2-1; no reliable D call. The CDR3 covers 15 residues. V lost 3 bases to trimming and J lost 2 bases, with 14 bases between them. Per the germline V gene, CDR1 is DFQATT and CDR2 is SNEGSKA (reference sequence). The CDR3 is CSARIRPAPYNEQFF. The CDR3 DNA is TGCAGTGCTAGGATTAGACCAGCCCCCTACAATGAGCAGTTCTTC.

CDR3 nucleotides: TGCAGCGTGGCCCTCGGGACTAGCGTAGATACGCAGTATTTT. This translates into CSVALGTSVDTQYF. J is TRBJ2-3 and V is TRBV29-1; 10 bases align to TRBD2. The CDR3 runs 14 residues. Germline V gives CDR1 SQVTM, CDR2 ANQGSEA. J gave up 5 bases and V 6 bases, and 8 bases lay outside the gene matches.

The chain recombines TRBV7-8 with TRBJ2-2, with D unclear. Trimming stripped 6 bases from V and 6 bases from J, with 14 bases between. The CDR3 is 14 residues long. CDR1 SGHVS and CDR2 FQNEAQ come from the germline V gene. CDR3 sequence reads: CASRRDDSPGELFF. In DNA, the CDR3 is TGTGCCAGCAGGAGAGACGATTCGCCCGGGGAGCTGTTTTTT.

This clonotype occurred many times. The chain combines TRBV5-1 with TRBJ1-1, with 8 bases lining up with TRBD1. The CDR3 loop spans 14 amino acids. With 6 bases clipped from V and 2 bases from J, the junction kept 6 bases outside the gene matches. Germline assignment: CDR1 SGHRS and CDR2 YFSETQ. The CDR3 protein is CASTPGGPNTEAFF. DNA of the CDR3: TGCGCCAGCACCCCAGGGGGCCCAAACACTGAAGCTTTCTTT.

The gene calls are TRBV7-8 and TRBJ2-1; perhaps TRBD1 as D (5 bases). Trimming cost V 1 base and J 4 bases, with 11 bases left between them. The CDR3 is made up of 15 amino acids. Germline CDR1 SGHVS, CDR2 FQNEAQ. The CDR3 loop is CASSLEHRPYNEQFF. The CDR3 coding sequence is TGTGCCAGCAGCTTAGAGCACAGGCCATACAATGAGCAGTTCTTC.

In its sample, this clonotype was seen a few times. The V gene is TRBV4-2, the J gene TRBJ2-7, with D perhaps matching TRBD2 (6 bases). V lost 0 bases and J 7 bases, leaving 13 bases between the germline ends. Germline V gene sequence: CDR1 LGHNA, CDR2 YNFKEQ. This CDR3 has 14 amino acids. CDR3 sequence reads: CASSQDRREREQYF. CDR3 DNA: TGTGCCAGCAGCCAAGATCGGCGGGAAAGGGAGCAGTACTTC.

The CDR3 DNA follows: TGCAGCTTCGGGCGGGGGACCGGGGAGCTGTTTTTT. Translated, it gives CSFGRGTGELFF. V is TRBV29-1 and J is TRBJ2-2; 7 bases agree with TRBD2. The V gene's germline CDR1 is SQVTM and CDR2 ANQGSEA. The CDR3 has 12 residues. Unmatched junction bases numbered 5, after V lost 8 bases and J lost 5 bases.